Each of the 19 T cell receptor beta chains below was sequenced from the same sample in a study of CD8+CD57+ T cells in acquired aplastic anemia. Template material for TCR beta VDJ and CDR3 profiling consisted of genomic DNA. TCRdb redid the calling of the reads with MiXCR, one entry per CDR3 protein. Here the sample spans 350,000 to 450,000 distinct CDR3 sequences, roughly 64% being singletons. The sequencing input was sorted CD4+, CD8+, or CD8+CD57+ T cells (not recorded which) from PBMCs. Receptor source: a human donor in good health, serving as a control.

Remarks on this clonotype: The CDR3 ends on some other residue instead of the conserved phenylalanine or tryptophan, so this is likely a read error. No DNA is shown, since the ends of the CDR3 on it are uncertain; the CDR3 is the one TCRdb lists. This chain uses TRBV7-2 with TRBJ1-1; TRBD1 reflects the table's D call only, with no check against the DNA. Termini included, the CDR3 measures 13 amino acids. Germline values: CDR1 SGHTA, CDR2 FQGNSA. The CDR3 protein is CASSLILGFNQPQ.

This clonotype came up a few times. The germline gene is not matched at one end of the junction; a read error may be the cause. The chain uses TRBV7-2 and TRBJ2-1; 9 bases agree with TRBD1. Germline assignment: CDR1 SGHTA and CDR2 FQGNSA. The CDR3 is 14 amino acids. CDR3 amino acids: CASSQDRTGEGQPF. CDR3 bases: TGTGCCAGCAGTCAAGATCGGACAGGGGAGGGTCAGCCCTTC.

The rearrangement uses TRBV19 and TRBJ2-2, with D tentatively TRBD1 (5 bases). Trimming shortened V by 8 bases and J by 4 bases, and 17 bases separated the two germline ends. The CDR3 is 15 amino acids. CDR1 and CDR2 (germline): LNHDA, SQIVND (reference sequence). The CDR3 bases are TGTGCCAGTCGAAGGCAGGGTGGTATCACCGGGGAGCTGTTTTTT. Its protein product is CASRRQGGITGELFF. Full variable domain (rest looked up from reference TRBV19 and TRBJ2-2): DGGITQSPKYLFRKEGQNVTLSCEQNLNHDAMYWYRQDPGQGLRLIYYSQIVNDFQKGDIAEGYSVSREKKESFPLTVTSAQKNPTAFYLCASRRQGGITGELFFGEGSRLTVL.

The J gene is TRBJ2-3, the V gene TRBV19; the D is unclear. Trimming removed 4 bases at V and 3 bases at J, with 8 bases between. Per germline, CDR1 LNHDA and CDR2 SQIVND (reference sequence). The CDR3 covers 13 residues. The CDR3: CASSTPGTDTQYF. The CDR3 DNA sequence: TGTGCCAGTAGTACCCCCGGAACAGATACGCAGTATTTT.

The gene calls are TRBV5-1 and TRBJ2-5; D gene uncertain. V was trimmed by 5 bases and J by 2 bases, leaving 7 bases between them. This CDR3 has 12 amino acids. Germline CDR1 and CDR2: SGHRS and YFSETQ. The CDR3 reads CASRGLQETQYF. The CDR3 DNA reads as TGCGCCAGCAGAGGGCTACAAGAGACCCAGTACTTC. The variable domain in full, completed from reference TRBV5-1 and TRBJ2-5, reads KAGVTQTPRYLIKTRGQQVTLSCSPISGHRSVSWYQQTPGQGLQFLFEYFSETQRNKGNFPGRFSGRQFSNSRSEMNVSTLELGDSALYLCASRGLQETQYFGPGTRLLVL.

This clonotype was seen only a few times. The chain couples TRBV2 to TRBJ1-3, with D unresolved. The CDR3 loop spans 16 amino acids. Looked up from germline, CDR1 is SNHLY and CDR2 is FYNNEI. The V end was cut by 3 bases, the J end by 4 bases, with 16 bases between. DNA for the CDR3: TGTGCCAGCAGTGATGGGCTAGTGGGATACGGAAACACCATATATTTT. Translation: CASSDGLVGYGNTIYF.

The rearrangement links TRBV27 to TRBJ1-6; D perhaps matches TRBD1 (5 bases). The germline V and J ends were trimmed by 9 bases and 10 bases, with 22 bases remaining between them. In germline, CDR1 is MNHEY, CDR2 SMNVEV (reference sequence). The CDR3 runs to 15 residues. CDR3 protein: CASSVLRGVGSPLHF. The CDR3 coding sequence is TGTGCCAGTAGCGTCCTACGGGGGGTAGGATCACCCCTCCACTTT.

About this clonotype: Mismatch with germline at one junction end may stem from a read error. The chain has TRBV10-3 and TRBJ2-7; D is unclear. The germline V gene has CDR1 ENHRY and CDR2 SYGVKD. The CDR3 is 14 residues long. CDR3 region: CASSYGQSTYEQYF. The CDR3 nucleotides read TGTGCCAGCAGTTACGGGCAGAGCACCTACGAGCAGTACTTC.

In this sample, this clonotype turned up many times. This chain connects TRBV5-8 to TRBJ2-3, with D possibly being TRBD2 (6 bases). The CDR3 has 14 amino acids. V lost 6 bases and J lost 1, with 12 bases in between. Germline V CDR1 and CDR2: SGHTS, YDEGEE. CDR3 nucleotides: TGTGCCAGCACCTCGGCTAGCGGCACAGATACGCAGTATTTT. Translated, it gives CASTSASGTDTQYF.

Notes on this clonotype: A read error may account for a junction end that differs from germline. The chain has TRBV6-2 or TRBV6-3 and TRBJ1-6; D is possibly TRBD1 (5 bases). Germline-derived CDR1 and CDR2 are MNHEY and SVGEGT. This CDR3 contains 14 residues. CDR3 sequence (DNA): TGTGCTAGCACCCTATCTAGGTGGGACTCACCCCTCCACTTT. Its protein is CASTLSRWDSPLHF.

The chain is built from TRBV10-2 and TRBJ1-5; tentative D call: TRBD1 (5 bases). From germline, CDR1 is WSHSY and CDR2 SAAADI. This CDR3 is built from 19 residues. V was cut by 6 bases and J by 3 bases, with 27 bases left in between. The CDR3 DNA sequence: TGCGCCAGCAGCGCCCGACAGCCGAACGTCCCTAGGGACAATCAGCCCCAGCATTTT. It codes for CASSARQPNVPRDNQPQHF.

Worth noting for this clonotype: Because the CDR3 is missing its conserved closing phenylalanine or tryptophan, this is likely a read error. The DNA is left out, because the CDR3 cannot be placed on it with certainty; the CDR3 is given as TCRdb lists it. The chain joins TRBV19 to TRBJ2-1; no DNA check was done on the table's D call, TRBD1. The CDR3 totals 16 residues, both ends included. CDR1 and CDR2 from the germline V gene are LNHDA and SQIVND (reference sequence). The CDR3: CASSGQSVRSSYNPPL.

The chain recombines TRBV25-1 with TRBJ1-1; no clear D. This CDR3 is built from 14 residues. CDR1 is MGHDK, CDR2 SYGVNS, per germline. The V end was cut by 7 bases, the J end by 14 bases, with 26 bases between. This CDR3 reads CASIVKVGNTKQFF. The DNA of the CDR3 is TGTGCCAGCATTGTCAAAGTTGGGAACACTAAACAGTTCTTT.

In regard to this clonotype: At one end the junction does not follow the germline gene, possibly because of a read error. CDR3 sequence: CASRLAGGLFF. The DNA for the CDR3 is TGTGCCAGCAGACTAGCGGGGGGGCTGTTTTTT. The J gene is TRBJ2-2, the V gene TRBV12-3 or TRBV12-4; 12 nucleotides match TRBD2. The CDR3 is 11 amino acids.

This clonotype was recorded at least ten times. The chain joins TRBV30 to TRBJ2-7; D uncertain. This CDR3 has 11 amino acids. Germline CDR1 and CDR2: GTSNPN and SVGIG (reference sequence). Trimming removed 2 bases from V and 2 bases from J, with 4 bases in between. The CDR3 DNA follows: TGTGCCTGGAGTTCCCCCTACGAGCAGTACTTC. Protein product: CAWSSPYEQYF.

A word on this clonotype: One junction end does not reproduce the germline sequence, and a read error may be involved. The genes are TRBV10-2 and TRBJ2-3, with 12 nucleotides matching TRBD2. The germline gives CDR1 WSHSY, CDR2 SAAADI. This CDR3 is 17 amino acids long. The CDR3 spells CASSIWTSGASTDTQYF. The CDR3 DNA sequence: TGTGCCAGCAGTATTTGGACTAGCGGGGCTAGCACAGATACGCAGTATTTT.

This rearrangement joins TRBV5-8 to TRBJ1-6; 11 bases align to TRBD1. CDR1 and CDR2 from the germline V gene are SGHTS and YDEGEE. The CDR3 covers 15 residues. V shed 4 bases, J shed 7 bases, and the junction held 4 bases outside the gene matches. The CDR3 region has the DNA TGTGCCAGCAGCCGGGACAGGGGGGAGAATTCACCCCTCCACTTT. This translates into CASSRDRGENSPLHF. The variable domain in full, with the rest retrieved from reference TRBV5-8 and TRBJ1-6, is EAGVTQSPTHLIKTRGQQATLRCSPISGHTSVYWYQQALGLGLQFLLWYDEGEERNRGNFPPRFSGRQFPNYSSELNVNALELEDSALYLCASSRDRGENSPLHFGNGTRLTVT.

This clonotype was detected ten times or more. The chain is built from TRBV20-1 and TRBJ2-2; possible D gene TRBD2, 5 bases. The V end lost 0 bases, the J end lost 7 bases, and 9 bases lay between the germline ends. The V gene's germline CDR1 is DFQATT and CDR2 SNEGSKA (reference sequence). CDR3 length: 13 amino acids. The DNA for the CDR3 is TGCAGTGCTAGAGATAGTGGAGGCGGGGAGCTGTTTTTT. Its protein product is CSARDSGGGELFF.

For this clonotype: At one end, the junction sequence differs from germline, possibly due to a read error. This chain uses TRBV10-3 with TRBJ1-5; no clear D. The germline V gene encodes CDR1 ENHRY and CDR2 SYGVKD. The CDR3 totals 14 residues. For the CDR3, the DNA is TGTGCCATCAGTCCCGCCGAGAGCAATCAGCCACAGCATTTT. Translated: CAISPAESNQPQHF.